Listed below are T cell receptor beta chains from one sample, sequenced in a study of cytomegalovirus exposure and HLA in healthy donors. Generated by immunoSEQ multiplex PCR, the TCRdb table keeps only in-frame clones and is missing some. Here the sample spans some 130,000 clones, approximately 8.9% being singletons. Sequenced sample: PBMCs. The receptors were gathered from a woman in her 40s in good health and CMV-seropositive. Both conserved end residues are part of each CDR3. The order of the fields is J gene, V gene, D gene, CDR3 protein. The D gene is left open where the match is weak.

TRBJ2-2	TRBV9	-	CASSVEGFGGELFF
TRBJ2-3	TRBV5-1	TRBD1	CASSRGGALDTQYF
TRBJ1-1	TRBV19	TRBD1	CASSNDRGFYSTEAFF
TRBJ1-1	TRBV7-9	-	CASSGQTGTVNTEAFF
TRBJ1-1	TRBV4-1	TRBD1	CASSQGQGKNTEAFF
TRBJ1-5	TRBV5-6	TRBD1	CASSLEGAGRNQPQHF
TRBJ2-5	TRBV5-1	-	CASSPQSSQETQYF
TRBJ1-2	TRBV6-1	-	CASSEGGWSRPRTNYGYTF
TRBJ2-6	TRBV6-5	TRBD2	CASSLGGSGANVLTF
TRBJ2-7	TRBV27	TRBD1	CASRMTGGFGEQYF
TRBJ2-5	TRBV7-2	TRBD2	CASSLGLAGGQETQYF
TRBJ2-7	TRBV13	TRBD1	CASSATPGQSYEQYF
TRBJ2-1	TRBV2	TRBD2	CASKVTGGVYNEQFF
TRBJ2-2	TRBV10-2	TRBD1	CASIPGQGRNTGELFF
TRBJ2-7	TRBV6-1	-	CASSETGYEQYF
TRBJ1-1	TRBV14	-	CASSLIGGPNTEAFF
TRBJ1-1	TRBV29-1	-	CSVDSGAFF
TRBJ2-3	TRBV7-9	TRBD2	CASSLVGTSVPDTQYF
TRBJ1-6	TRBV6-1	-	CASTLEGKNSPLHF
TRBJ2-1	TRBV25-1	-	CASRRGETHNEQFF